Described below is a single T cell receptor (beta chain) sequence and its context. What it recognizes is unknown. Looked up from germline, CDR1 is SGHRS and CDR2 is YFSETQ. V trimming: 4 bases; J trimming: 0 bases; junction bases outside the gene matches: 8. The CDR3 loop spans 17 amino acids. These data belong to a study of cytomegalovirus exposure and HLA in healthy donors. Notes on the study in general: The study designated 150 or so TCR beta chains cytomegalovirus-associated.

13 Jbeta primers and 60 Vbeta primers were used for the PCR. Sequencing was performed with immunoSEQ multiplex PCR; in TCRdb, only in-frame clones are kept and a portion is missing. The profile covers 35,000 to 45,000 clones, with over 60% appearing a single time and under 8% taken by the ten largest. The clonotype was recovered from a man younger than 45 in good health and CMV-seronegative. The sample consisted of PBMCs. The rearrangement links TRBV5-1 to TRBJ2-7; 12 nucleotides line up with TRBD2. The DNA of the CDR3 is TGCGCCAGCAGCCGGAGACTAGCGGGGGCCAACTCCTACGAGCAGTACTTC. Protein product: CASSRRLAGANSYEQYF.